The next 26 T cell receptor beta chains were all read from a single sample in a study of beta chain features in type 1 diabetes (dated by TCRdb to the late 2010s). The library was built by means of the immunoSEQ multiplex PCR assay. The entire isolated RNA was reverse transcribed using the High Capacity cDNA Reverse Transcription Kit, and thus expressed TCRB transcripts were sequenced. TCRdb re-hosts the immuneACCESS table, in-frame sequences only. Its copies lack some clones; in the studies checked, an unresolved V gene accounts for under half of them, and the cause for the rest is not known. The sample table lists about 220,000 clones, approximately 10% of them with a count of one. The ten largest clonotypes hold over 1% of the sample. Sequenced material: central memory CD4+ T cells from blood. Receptors were obtained from a man aged 18 to 35 in good health.

This clone was picked up a small number of times. V and J are TRBV10-3 and TRBJ1-5, with D perhaps matching TRBD1 (5 bases). Between the trimmed V and J ends, which lost 3 bases and 8 bases, there was a span of 11 bases. This CDR3 comprises 13 residues. The V gene's germline CDR1 is ENHRY and CDR2 SYGVKD. In DNA form, the CDR3 reads TGTGCCATCAGTGAACAGGATAGTGAGCCCCAGCATTTT. Translating it yields CAISEQDSEPQHF.

The rearrangement links TRBV7-9 to TRBJ1-1, with 8 bases identical to TRBD1. This CDR3 has 14 amino acids. V shed 5 bases, J shed 5 bases, and the junction held 7 bases outside the gene matches. Germline CDR1 SEHNR, CDR2 FQNEAQ (reference sequence). CDR3 amino acids: CASSPGTGETEAFF. The CDR3 DNA reads as TGTGCCAGCAGCCCCGGGACAGGTGAAACTGAAGCTTTCTTT.

This clone has at least ten counts. Within the sample, other DNA sequences also encode this same CDR3. V and J are TRBV29-1 and TRBJ2-7, with TRBD2 matching 7 bases. In germline, CDR1 is SQVTM, CDR2 ANQGSEA. V lost 4 bases and J lost 0; bases outside the gene matches: 6. The CDR3 runs to 14 residues. The CDR3 sequence: CSVGLADSSYEQYF. The CDR3 DNA is TGCAGCGTTGGTCTAGCGGATTCCTCCTACGAGCAGTACTTC.

In this sample, this clone turned up many times. The CDR3 DNA reads as TGTGCCAGCAGCGTAGTCGGAGACCGGGGCGAAGCTTTCTTT. Translation gives CASSVVGDRGEAFF. This chain uses TRBV9 with TRBJ1-1; D perhaps matches TRBD1 (5 bases). Deletions cut 0 bases from V and 8 bases from J, with 14 bases between. Germline V gives CDR1 SGDLS, CDR2 YYNGEE. The CDR3 runs to 14 residues.

This clone was counted only a few times. The CDR3 coding sequence is TGCGCCAGCAGCCAAGATTTGGACTGGGGCGAGCAGTACTTC. Amino acids: CASSQDLDWGEQYF. The gene calls are TRBV4-1 and TRBJ2-7, with a weak D call TRBD2 (5 bases). The length of the CDR3 is 14 residues. Germline V gene sequence: CDR1 MGHRA, CDR2 YSYEKL. Trimming stripped 0 bases from V and 6 bases from J, with 12 bases between.

V usage is TRBV7-2 and J usage is TRBJ1-2; 8 bases line up with TRBD1. CDR3 size: 17 residues. The V and J ends lost 2 bases and 3 bases, in that order; junction bases with no gene match: 11. Germline V lookup: CDR1 SGHTA, CDR2 FQGNSA. CDR3 in amino acids: CASSLTLTGGEDYGYTF. The CDR3 DNA reads as TGTGCCAGCAGCTTAACCCTTACAGGGGGGGAAGACTATGGCTACACCTTC.

This clone has ten or more counts. The V and J genes are TRBV4-1 and TRBJ2-7; no clear D. V gave up 2 bases and J gave up 6 bases, with 23 bases separating them. The length of the CDR3 is 17 residues. Germline V lookup: CDR1 MGHRA, CDR2 YSYEKL. Here the CDR3 reads CASSQLLRPGRASEQYF. For the CDR3, the DNA is TGCGCCAGCAGCCAACTCCTTCGACCCGGCCGGGCCAGCGAGCAGTACTTC.

In its sample, this clone was seen a few times. The chain uses TRBV18 and TRBJ2-7; TRBD2 agrees at 7 bases. J gave up 0 bases and V 4 bases, and 6 bases lay outside the gene matches. The V gene's germline CDR1 is KGHSH and CDR2 LQKENI. This CDR3 comprises 15 residues. The CDR3 loop is CASSQFGGSSYEQYF. In nucleotides, the CDR3 is TGTGCCAGCTCACAGTTCGGGGGGAGCTCCTACGAGCAGTACTTC.

A remark on this clone: At one of its ends the junction is not consistent with the germline gene, which may arise from a read error. The V and J genes are TRBV5-1 and TRBJ2-3; 7 nucleotides match TRBD1. CDR3 size: 14 residues. Per the germline V gene, CDR1 is SGHRS and CDR2 is YFSETQ. The CDR3 DNA is TGCGCCTGCAGCCCGACAGGGAATGCAGATACGCAGTATTTT. This translates into CACSPTGNADTQYF.

This clone has a handful of counts. The rearrangement joins TRBV10-3 to TRBJ2-1, with D perhaps TRBD2 (5 bases). Germline V gene data show CDR1 as ENHRY and CDR2 as SYGVKD. The V end lost 6 bases, the J end lost 1 base, and 7 bases lay between the germline ends. The CDR3 contains 13 residues. This chain's CDR3 is CAIRTGSYNEQFF. DNA for the CDR3: TGTGCCATCAGGACGGGATCCTACAATGAGCAGTTCTTC.

This clone showed up just a few times. The rearrangement joins TRBV29-1 to TRBJ1-2, with 7 bases matching TRBD1. V was clipped by 7 bases and J by 0 bases; unmatched bases: 5. The germline gives CDR1 SQVTM, CDR2 ANQGSEA. The CDR3 length is 13 residues. CDR3 nucleotides: TGCAGCGCCCGGACAGGAGCTAACTATGGCTACACCTTC. Amino acid sequence: CSARTGANYGYTF.

This sequence joins TRBV6-5 and TRBJ1-1; 10 nucleotides match TRBD1. Germline lookup yields CDR1 MNHEY and CDR2 SVGAGI. J lost 3 bases, V lost 0 bases, and 4 bases had no gene match. The CDR3 is 16 amino acids. This chain's CDR3 is CASSYSFGTGDTEAFF. In DNA form, the CDR3 reads TGTGCCAGCAGTTACTCGTTCGGGACAGGGGACACTGAAGCTTTCTTT.

The chain is built from TRBV5-1 and TRBJ2-3; no reliable D call. The CDR3 consists of 16 residues. The germline V gene encodes CDR1 SGHRS and CDR2 YFSETQ. V lost 0 bases, J lost 2 bases, and 13 bases lay in between. CDR3 protein: CASSLVPLPATDTQYF. Here the CDR3 DNA reads TGCGCCAGCAGCTTGGTCCCGTTGCCAGCCACAGATACGCAGTATTTT.

As concerns this clone: A junction boundary mismatches the germline segment, possibly from a read error. In the same sample, other DNA sequences code for this CDR3. The rearrangement uses TRBV7-7 and TRBJ2-5, with D maybe TRBD1 (6 bases). The germline CDR1 and CDR2 sequences are SSHAT and FNYEAQ (reference sequence). The CDR3 spans 13 residues. The CDR3 DNA reads TGTGCTAGCAGCCCGGGACATCAAGAGACCCAGTACTTC. This gives the protein CASSPGHQETQYF.

For this clone: Given a much more abundant clone one base away, this may be a read error. J is TRBJ1-5 and V is TRBV2, with D unclear. CDR3 length equals 13 residues. The germline V gene encodes CDR1 SNHLY and CDR2 FYNNEI. The V gene lost 6 bases and the J gene lost 1 base, with 7 bases spanning the gap. CDR3 nucleotides: TGTGCCAGCAGCAGAGAAAGCAATCAGCCCCAGCATTTT. Translated: CASSRESNQPQHF.

The rearrangement links TRBV12-5 to TRBJ1-1, with D possibly matching TRBD1 (5 bases). The germline gives CDR1 LGHNT, CDR2 FRNRAP. V was trimmed by 5 bases and J by 5 bases, leaving 12 bases between them. This CDR3 comprises 13 residues. DNA of the CDR3: TGTGCTAGTGGTCCTGGGACGGGGACTGAAGCTTTCTTT. Protein: CASGPGTGTEAFF.

CDR3 region: CASSPRAGGRITDTQYF. In DNA, the CDR3 is TGTGCCAGCAGCCCCAGGGCGGGCGGGAGGATCACAGATACGCAGTATTTT. The chain couples TRBV7-2 to TRBJ2-3; TRBD2 agrees at 8 bases. The CDR3 has 17 residues. Germline V gene sequence: CDR1 SGHTA, CDR2 FQGNSA. Trimming removed 5 bases from V and 2 bases from J; junction bases left unmatched: 12. The entire variable domain, with the rest obtained from reference TRBV7-2 and TRBJ2-3, is as follows: GAGVSQSPSNKVTEKGKDVELRCDPISGHTALYWYRQSLGQGLEFLIYFQGNSAPDKSGLPSDRFSAERTGGSVSTLTIQRTQQEDSAVYLCASSPRAGGRITDTQYFGPGTRLTVL.

This clone was picked up a small number of times. The gene calls are TRBV27 and TRBJ2-7, with D uncertain. This CDR3 comprises 12 residues. V lost 4 bases and J lost 8, with 12 bases in between. Germline assignment: CDR1 MNHEY and CDR2 SMNVEV (reference sequence). The CDR3 coding sequence is TGTGCCAGCAGTTACCACTTGGCCCAGCAGTACTTC. Protein product: CASSYHLAQQYF.

This clone was picked up a small number of times. This rearrangement joins TRBV15 to TRBJ2-7; D is perhaps TRBD1 (6 bases). The CDR3 extends over 14 amino acids. The germline V gene encodes CDR1 LNHNV and CDR2 YYDKDF (reference sequence). V lost 1 base and J lost 7, with 14 bases in between. The CDR3 nucleotides are TGTGCCACCAGCAGAGTGGGGGCCCCTTTTGAGCAGTACTTC. It codes for CATSRVGAPFEQYF.

The table lists this clone with many counts. The chain employs TRBV19 and TRBJ2-1, with D tentatively TRBD2 (6 bases). The ends were cut back, 7 bases at V and 8 bases at J, with 21 bases in the middle. The CDR3 length is 15 residues. Looked up from germline, CDR1 is LNHDA and CDR2 is SQIVND (reference sequence). DNA of the CDR3: TGTGCCAGTACCACGCGACTAGGGGATCGGTATGAGCAGTTCTTC. Protein product: CASTTRLGDRYEQFF. The variable domain in full, with the rest retrieved from reference TRBV19 and TRBJ2-1, is DGGITQSPKYLFRKEGQNVTLSCEQNLNHDAMYWYRQDPGQGLRLIYYSQIVNDFQKGDIAEGYSVSREKKESFPLTVTSAQKNPTAFYLCASTTRLGDRYEQFFGPGTRLTVL.

The chain recombines TRBV20-1 with TRBJ2-1; D ambiguous. This CDR3 has 11 amino acids. The V end lost 0 bases, the J end lost 10 bases, and 7 bases lay between the germline ends. Germline V gene lookup returns CDR1 DFQATT and CDR2 SNEGSKA (reference sequence). The CDR3 loop is CSARDRLEQFF. The CDR3 DNA follows: TGCAGTGCTAGAGATCGGCTCGAGCAGTTCTTC.

This clone was counted ten times or more. V and J are TRBV2 and TRBJ2-7; D is possibly TRBD2 (5 bases). This CDR3 contains 11 residues. Between the trimmed V and J ends, which lost 7 bases and 7 bases, there was a span of 11 bases. Germline V gene sequence: CDR1 SNHLY, CDR2 FYNNEI. CDR3 amino acids: CASTPEGEQYF. CDR3 nucleotide sequence: TGTGCCAGCACTCCCGAGGGTGAGCAGTACTTC. The variable domain in full, completed from reference TRBV2 and TRBJ2-7, reads EPEVTQTPSHQVTQMGQEVILRCVPISNHLYFYWYRQILGQKVEFLVSFYNNEISEKSEIFDDQFSVERPDGSNFTLKIRSTKLEDSAMYFCASTPEGEQYFGPGTRLTVT.

This clone has a count of ten or more. The chain carries TRBV14 and TRBJ2-5, with D perhaps matching TRBD2 (6 bases). With 0 bases removed from V and 4 bases from J, the gap between germline ends came to 9 bases. The length of the CDR3 is 14 residues. Germline V lookup: CDR1 SGHDN, CDR2 FVKESK. CDR3 sequence (DNA): TGTGCCAGCAGCCAAGATTGGGGAGGAGAGACCCAGTACTTC. Its protein is CASSQDWGGETQYF.

V usage is TRBV6-5 and J usage is TRBJ2-7; TRBD2 matches at 10 bases. The germline V gene has CDR1 MNHEY and CDR2 SVGAGI. This CDR3 has 14 residues. Unmatched junction bases numbered 8, after V lost 6 bases and J lost 6 bases. The CDR3 loop is CASRLSGRGSEQYF. As DNA, the CDR3 is TGTGCCAGCAGACTCAGCGGGAGGGGGAGCGAGCAGTACTTC.

A few counts support this clone. The chain joins TRBV28 to TRBJ2-1; TRBD1 matches at 7 bases. The CDR3 sequence is 15 residues long. The germline V gene encodes CDR1 MDHEN and CDR2 SYDVKM. The V segment lost 4 bases and the J segment 6 bases; nucleotides outside the gene matches: 9. The CDR3 protein is CASSSRQGDPNEQFF. CDR3 DNA sequence: TGTGCCAGCAGTTCCCGCCAGGGGGATCCCAATGAGCAGTTCTTC. Together with reference TRBV28 and TRBJ2-1, the CDR3 gives the full variable domain: DVKVTQSSRYLVKRTGEKVFLECVQDMDHENMFWYRQDPGLGLRLIYFSYDVKMKEKGDIPEGYSVSREKKERFSLILESASTNQTSMYLCASSSRQGDPNEQFFGPGTRLTVL.

This clone was seen only a few times. This chain joins TRBV6-6 and TRBJ2-7, with 10 bases fitting TRBD1. Germline CDR1 and CDR2: MNHNY and SVGAGI (reference sequence). This CDR3 contains 15 residues. The junction had 6 bases not matched to a gene; V was cut back by 4 bases and J by 3 bases. CDR3 sequence reads: CASSFWTGGHYEQYF. In DNA form, the CDR3 reads TGTGCCAGCAGTTTTTGGACAGGGGGGCACTACGAGCAGTACTTC.